One sample yielded the 30 T cell receptor beta chains listed below, sequenced in a study of blood T cells in healthy people across ages. Next came a second PCR, run for roughly 6 to 11 cycles, which used a sample-barcoded 5' primer along with a J-beta primer mix. TCRdb reprocessed the 5' RACE reads with MiXCR, giving one entry per CDR3 protein. The table has roughly 700,000 distinct CDR3 sequences, roughly 32% seen once. Sequences were obtained from blood. These receptors were obtained from a woman over 75 in good health.

In this sample, this clonotype turned up many times. The genes are TRBV7-2 and TRBJ1-2; TRBD1 aligns across 7 bases. J gave up 6 bases and V 0 bases, and 7 bases lay outside the gene matches. In germline, CDR1 is SGHTA, CDR2 FQGNSA. This CDR3 is built from 15 residues. The CDR3 bases are TGTGCCAGCAGCTTAGCGAGAAGACAGGGCCATGGCTACACCTTC. Translated: CASSLARRQGHGYTF.

This clonotype was found many times. This rearrangement joins TRBV25-1 to TRBJ2-3; tentative D call: TRBD2 (7 bases). The CDR3 contains 14 residues. V dropped 5 bases and J dropped 1 base, with 10 bases sitting between them. Germline V lookup: CDR1 MGHDK, CDR2 SYGVNS. The CDR3 sequence: CASSWRGRTDTQYF. The DNA for the CDR3 is TGTGCCAGCAGTTGGCGGGGGCGCACAGATACGCAGTATTTT. Filled out from reference TRBV25-1 and TRBJ2-3, the complete variable domain reads EADIYQTPRYLVIGTGKKITLECSQTMGHDKMYWYQQDPGMELHLIHYSYGVNSTEKGDLSSESTVSRIRTEHFPLTLESARPSHTSQYLCASSWRGRTDTQYFGPGTRLTVL.

This clonotype occurred a few times. This rearrangement joins TRBV18 to TRBJ2-3, with D hard to call. This CDR3 has 11 residues. The germline CDR1 and CDR2 sequences are KGHSH and LQKENI. Trimming shortened V by 5 bases and J by 4 bases, and 4 bases separated the two germline ends. CDR3 nucleotides: TGTGCCAGCTCAAACCCAGATACGCAGTATTTT. Residues: CASSNPDTQYF.

The chain is built from TRBV20-1 and TRBJ2-5, with 9 bases aligning to TRBD2. From germline, CDR1 is DFQATT and CDR2 SNEGSKA (reference sequence). The V gene end was trimmed by 0 bases and the J gene end by 11 bases; junction bases not matched to a gene: 16. The CDR3 spans 16 residues. The CDR3 nucleotides are TGCAGTGCTAGAGATGGAGGGGTCGCGGGAGGGAGTGAGCAGTACTTC. As protein: CSARDGGVAGGSEQYF.

In this sample, this clonotype turned up a few times. Being one base from a much bigger clone, this may be a read error. CDR3 sequence reads: CASSYGRGGRNEQYF. The CDR3 nucleotides are TGTGCCAGCAGTTACGGGCGGGGGGGCCGGAATGAGCAGTACTTC. This chain uses TRBV6-5 with TRBJ2-5; 9 bases map to TRBD2. Germline V gene sequence: CDR1 MNHEY, CDR2 SVGAGI. The CDR3 spans 15 residues. V lost 2 bases to trimming and J lost 11 bases; unmatched junction nucleotides: 12.

The chain uses TRBV28 and TRBJ1-2, with 10 bases that match TRBD1. The CDR3 covers 14 residues. Germline values: CDR1 MDHEN, CDR2 SYDVKM. V lost 6 bases, J lost 5 bases, and 6 bases stayed unmatched. CDR3 in amino acids: CASSPGTGVYGYTF. DNA of the CDR3: TGTGCCAGCAGCCCCGGGACAGGGGTTTATGGCTACACCTTC.

Remarks on this clonotype: Being one base from a much bigger clone, this may be a read error. This chain links TRBV20-1 with TRBJ1-1; D might be TRBD1 (5 bases). The CDR3 extends over 14 amino acids. V lost 0 bases and J lost 5, with 13 bases in between. CDR1 and CDR2 from the germline V gene are DFQATT and SNEGSKA (reference sequence). The CDR3 loop reads CSARDGRAGTEAFF. Written as DNA, the CDR3 is TGCAGTGCTAGAGACGGCAGGGCAGGAACTGAAGCTTTCTTT.

This clonotype was counted many times. The chain is built from TRBV7-2 and TRBJ1-5; 9 nucleotides agree with TRBD1. Looked up from germline, CDR1 is SGHTA and CDR2 is FQGNSA. With V trimmed by 1 base and J by 2 bases, 0 bases remained unmatched. This CDR3 has 15 residues. DNA for the CDR3: TGTGCCAGCAGCTTAGGGACAGGGGGCAATCAGCCCCAGCATTTT. Its protein is CASSLGTGGNQPQHF.

This clonotype was recorded at least ten times. The V gene is TRBV7-2, the J gene TRBJ2-3, with 9 bases matching TRBD2. Unmatched junction bases numbered 3, after V lost 5 bases and J lost 0 bases. Germline V gene sequence: CDR1 SGHTA, CDR2 FQGNSA. This CDR3 region has 15 residues. The CDR3 protein is CASSQRGASTDTQYF. The CDR3 DNA reads TGTGCCAGCAGCCAGCGGGGGGCCAGCACAGATACGCAGTATTTT.

This clonotype was observed a handful of times. The V call is TRBV20-1, the J call TRBJ1-1; D gene uncertain. The germline CDR1 and CDR2 sequences are DFQATT and SNEGSKA (reference sequence). The CDR3 is 12 amino acids. The V end lost 3 bases, the J end lost 6 bases, and 11 bases lay between the germline ends. As DNA, the CDR3 is TGCAGTGCTAGTCGCCCGGGCGCTGAAGCTTTCTTT. Residues: CSASRPGAEAFF.

Concerning this clonotype: This may come from a read error, since a much larger clone is one base off. V is TRBV9 and J is TRBJ2-5; tentatively, D is TRBD2 (6 bases). V lost 0 bases and J 11 bases, leaving 14 bases between the germline ends. Per germline, CDR1 SGDLS and CDR2 YYNGEE. This CDR3 is built from 13 residues. The CDR3 loop is CASSVALGGEQYF. The CDR3 bases are TGTGCCAGCAGCGTAGCTCTGGGGGGAGAGCAGTACTTC.

This clonotype was counted ten times or more. The CDR3 protein is CASSALSTSGGAHVYEQFF. CDR3 in DNA: TGTGCCAGCAGCGCTCTATCCACTAGCGGGGGGGCCCACGTCTATGAGCAGTTCTTC. This rearrangement joins TRBV3-1 to TRBJ2-1, with TRBD2 matching over 13 bases. The germline V gene encodes CDR1 LGHDT and CDR2 YNNKEL (reference sequence). V was pared by 5 bases and J by 8 bases, with 18 bases of the junction left unmatched. The CDR3 consists of 19 residues.

This clonotype was observed at least ten times. The gene calls are TRBV7-2 and TRBJ1-6; D is possibly TRBD1 (6 bases). This CDR3 has 12 residues. Germline assignment: CDR1 SGHTA and CDR2 FQGNSA. Trimming took 6 bases from V and 10 from J, leaving 10 bases between them. Written as DNA, the CDR3 is TGTGCCAGCAGTCCGCAGGGGTCACCCCTCCACTTT. Amino acids: CASSPQGSPLHF.

Of note for this clonotype: It may be a read error: a sequence one base away is much more abundant. The V and J genes are TRBV5-1 and TRBJ2-1; TRBD2 matches at 7 bases. The J call may be in error: the DNA end matches TRBJ2-7 better. The germline CDR1 and CDR2 sequences are SGHRS and YFSETQ. This CDR3 has 15 residues. The CDR3: CASSAGLLDYNEQYF. The DNA for the CDR3 is TGCGCCAGCAGCGCGGGACTACTTGATTACAATGAGCAGTACTTC.

This clonotype was found many times. This chain links TRBV20-1 with TRBJ1-5; D possibly corresponds to TRBD1 (6 bases). V lost 6 bases and J 7 bases, leaving 22 bases between the germline ends. The CDR3 extends over 15 amino acids. Germline V CDR1 and CDR2: DFQATT, SNEGSKA (reference sequence). CDR3 DNA: TGCAGTGCGGCCCTAAGTGGGGGCGCAGGGCAGCCCCAGCATTTT. Protein sequence: CSAALSGGAGQPQHF.

As concerns this clonotype: A much larger clone lies a single base off, so this may be a read error. The chain couples TRBV5-1 to TRBJ2-1; TRBD2 might be the D (6 bases). Germline assignment: CDR1 SGHRS and CDR2 YFSETQ. CDR3 size: 15 residues. V gave up 3 bases and J gave up 8 bases, with 18 bases separating them. The CDR3 sequence is CASSSGPTSNYEQFF. CDR3 nucleotides: TGCGCCAGCAGCTCGGGGCCTACTAGCAATTATGAGCAGTTCTTC.

On this clonotype itself: A much larger clone is a single base away; this may be a read error. The gene calls are TRBV7-2 and TRBJ2-7, with a weak D call TRBD2 (7 bases). V dropped 5 bases and J dropped 7 bases, with 21 bases sitting between them. Germline CDR1 and CDR2: SGHTA and FQGNSA. This CDR3 is 15 amino acids long. The CDR3 DNA sequence: TGTGCCAGCAGCCCCGTGCGGGGGCCCTACAATGAGCAGTACTTC. It is translated as CASSPVRGPYNEQYF. The variable domain in full, completed from reference TRBV7-2 and TRBJ2-7, reads GAGVSQSPSNKVTEKGKDVELRCDPISGHTALYWYRQSLGQGLEFLIYFQGNSAPDKSGLPSDRFSAERTGGSVSTLTIQRTQQEDSAVYLCASSPVRGPYNEQYFGPGTRLTVT.

The rearrangement uses TRBV4-1 and TRBJ2-3, with 13 bases lining up with TRBD2. The trim removed 4 bases at V and 6 bases at J, leaving 13 bases unmatched. The CDR3 totals 18 residues. CDR1 and CDR2 from the germline V gene are MGHRA and YSYEKL. In DNA, the CDR3 is TGCGCCAGCAGCCTCCTCGGACTAGCGGGGGTCTCTGGGGATACGCAGTATTTT. Translated: CASSLLGLAGVSGDTQYF.

This clonotype has only a few counts. The chain employs TRBV9 and TRBJ1-1, with D possibly being TRBD1 (6 bases). Trimming removed 0 bases at V and 4 bases at J, with 13 bases between. This CDR3 comprises 15 residues. The germline V gene encodes CDR1 SGDLS and CDR2 YYNGEE. CDR3 DNA sequence: TGTGCCAGCAGCGTAGTGGGGGCTAGGATCACTGAAGCTTTCTTT. This encodes CASSVVGARITEAFF.

Of note for this clonotype: A much bigger clone sits one base away, suggesting this may be a read error. The chain joins TRBV4-1 to TRBJ2-4; 8 bases align to TRBD1. Germline V gives CDR1 MGHRA, CDR2 YSYEKL. V was pared by 1 base and J by 15 bases, with 11 bases of the junction left unmatched. The CDR3 is made up of 14 amino acids. This CDR3 is CASSQVAGQDELYF. The CDR3 bases are TGCGCCAGCAGCCAAGTCGCGGGACAGGACGAGCTGTACTTC.

At least ten counts were recorded for this clonotype. CDR3: CASSSARGGSQNIQYF. In DNA form, the CDR3 reads TGTGCCAGCAGCTCCGCCAGGGGGGGCTCTCAAAACATTCAGTACTTC. The chain recombines TRBV7-9 with TRBJ2-4; D possibly uses TRBD1 or TRBD2 (7 bases each). CDR1 and CDR2 from the germline V gene are SEHNR and FQNEAQ (reference sequence). The CDR3 length is 16 residues. Trimming removed 4 bases at V and 5 bases at J, with 18 bases between.

The genes are TRBV7-2 and TRBJ1-3, with 9 positions matching TRBD1. Germline CDR1 reads SGHTA; CDR2 reads FQGNSA. This CDR3 contains 16 residues. The junction had 5 bases not matched to a gene; V was cut back by 5 bases and J by 0 bases. The CDR3 DNA follows: TGTGCCAGCAGCCCCGGGACAGGGCACTCTGGAAACACCATATATTTT. It is translated as CASSPGTGHSGNTIYF.

There are many counts of this clonotype. This chain joins TRBV7-2 and TRBJ2-7; D not resolved. The CDR3 is 13 amino acids. Germline CDR1 is SGHTA and CDR2 is FQGNSA. V dropped 5 bases and J dropped 3 bases, with 11 bases sitting between them. CDR3 loop: CASSGRALYEQYF. In DNA form, the CDR3 reads TGTGCCAGCAGCGGCCGGGCCCTCTACGAGCAGTACTTC.

In its sample, this clonotype was seen many times. The J gene is TRBJ2-2, the V gene TRBV20-1; tentatively, D is TRBD2 (5 bases). Germline assignment: CDR1 DFQATT and CDR2 SNEGSKA (reference sequence). This CDR3 comprises 13 residues. V lost 3 bases to trimming and J lost 6 bases, with 11 bases between them. As DNA, the CDR3 is TGCAGTGCTAGTAGGTTTAGCGCCGGGGAGCTGTTTTTT. Its protein product is CSASRFSAGELFF.

V and J are TRBV20-1 and TRBJ2-6; the match to TRBD2 covers 9 bases. Germline values: CDR1 DFQATT, CDR2 SNEGSKA (reference sequence). This CDR3 has 18 amino acids. The ends lost 0 bases at V and 4 bases at J; junction bases unmatched: 10. In DNA, the CDR3 is TGCAGTGCTAGAGATGTCAGCGGGGGGTCTTCGGGGGCCAACGTCCTGACTTTC. This encodes CSARDVSGGSSGANVLTF.

This clonotype showed up many times. The chain links TRBV5-1 to TRBJ2-7; D remains ambiguous. V was pared by 2 bases and J by 4 bases, with 16 bases between. The length of the CDR3 is 15 residues. Germline-derived CDR1 and CDR2 are SGHRS and YFSETQ. This chain's CDR3 is CASSFQFSELYEQYF. The CDR3 region has the DNA TGCGCCAGCAGCTTCCAATTTTCGGAGTTGTACGAGCAGTACTTC.

The chain combines TRBV7-9 with TRBJ2-7; TRBD2 aligns across 8 bases. The germline CDR1 and CDR2 sequences are SEHNR and FQNEAQ (reference sequence). The V gene end was trimmed by 3 bases and the J gene end by 4 bases; junction bases not matched to a gene: 5. This CDR3 region has 14 residues. The CDR3 loop is CASSFGTSFYEQYF. The CDR3 coding sequence is TGTGCCAGCAGCTTCGGGACTAGTTTTTACGAGCAGTACTTC.

This clonotype was recorded at least ten times. The chain joins TRBV7-9 to TRBJ2-3; 7 nucleotides align to TRBD2. V shed 1 base, J shed 1 base, and the junction held 2 bases outside the gene matches. The CDR3 contains 15 residues. Germline V gene data show CDR1 as SEHNR and CDR2 as FQNEAQ (reference sequence). This CDR3 is CASSLEGGGTDTQYF. The CDR3 region has the DNA TGTGCCAGCAGCTTAGAGGGAGGGGGCACAGATACGCAGTATTTT.

This clonotype was detected only a few times. V gene TRBV6-6 combines with J gene TRBJ1-6; D may be TRBD1 (6 bases). The ends were cut back, 2 bases at V and 6 bases at J, with 14 bases in the middle. The CDR3 consists of 16 residues. Germline V gene sequence: CDR1 MNHNY, CDR2 SVGAGI (reference sequence). The CDR3 nucleotides read TGTGCCAGCAGTTACCCGGGACAAGCCCCTAATTCACCCCTCCACTTT. Residues: CASSYPGQAPNSPLHF.

Many counts were recorded for this clonotype. This chain links TRBV5-4 with TRBJ2-7; D may be TRBD1 or TRBD2 (5 bases each). Germline V lookup: CDR1 SGHNT, CDR2 YYREEE (reference sequence). Between the trimmed V and J ends, which lost 4 bases and 2 bases, there was a span of 10 bases. CDR3 size: 13 residues. The CDR3 is CASSVTGPYEQYF. Written as DNA, the CDR3 is TGTGCCAGCAGCGTAACGGGGCCCTACGAGCAGTACTTC. Using reference TRBV5-4 and TRBJ2-7 for the parts outside the CDR3, the full variable domain is ETGVTQSPTHLIKTRGQQVTLRCSSQSGHNTVSWYQQALGQGPQFIFQYYREEENGRGNFPPRFSGLQFPNYSSELNVNALELDDSALYLCASSVTGPYEQYFGPGTRLTVT.